This T cell receptor (beta chain) stems from a study of blood T cells in healthy people across ages. For every donor, a draw yielded 8.5 to 10 milliliters of peripheral blood. CDR3 length equals 15 residues. In germline, CDR1 is SEHNR, CDR2 FQNEAQ (reference sequence). With V trimmed by 4 bases and J by 6 bases, 3 bases remained unmatched. Through a sample-barcoded 5' primer and a J-beta primer mix, a second PCR was run for roughly 6 to 12 cycles. TCRdb re-called the 5' RACE reads through MiXCR, storing one row per CDR3 protein. Of some 640,000 distinct CDR3 sequences in the sample, 25% to 30% were seen once. In its sample, this clonotype was seen a few times.

The sequenced material came from blood. The rearrangement joins TRBV7-9 to TRBJ2-2; 12 positions agree with TRBD2. The receptor was isolated from a woman older than 75 in good health. The CDR3 nucleotides are TGTGCCAGCAGCTCTAGCGGGGGGGCCGCCGGGGAGCTGTTTTTT. It specifies CASSSSGGAAGELFF.